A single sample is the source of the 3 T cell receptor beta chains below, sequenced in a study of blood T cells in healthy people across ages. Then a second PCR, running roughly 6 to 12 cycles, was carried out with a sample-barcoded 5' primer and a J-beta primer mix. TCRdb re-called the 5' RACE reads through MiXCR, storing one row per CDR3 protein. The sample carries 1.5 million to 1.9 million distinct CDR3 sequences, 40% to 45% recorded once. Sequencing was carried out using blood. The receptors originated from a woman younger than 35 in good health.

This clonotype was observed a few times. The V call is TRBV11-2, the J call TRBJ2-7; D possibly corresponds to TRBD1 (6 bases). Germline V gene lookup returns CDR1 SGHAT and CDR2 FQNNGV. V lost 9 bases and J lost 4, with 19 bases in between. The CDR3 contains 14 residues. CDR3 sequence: CASSRSRGSYEQYF. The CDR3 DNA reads TGTGCCAGTAGTCGGTCTAGGGGGTCGTACGAGCAGTACTTC. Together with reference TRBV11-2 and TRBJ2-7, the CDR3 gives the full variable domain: EAGVAQSPRYKIIEKRQSVAFWCNPISGHATLYWYQQILGQGPKLLIQFQNNGVVDDSQLPKDRFSAERLKGVDSTLKIQPAKLEDSAVYLCASSRSRGSYEQYFGPGTRLTVT.

The CDR3 sequence: CSVARTVLNTEAFF. The CDR3 bases are TGCAGCGTTGCGCGTACCGTCTTGAACACTGAAGCTTTCTTT. The chain carries TRBV29-1 and TRBJ1-1; D is ambiguous. Per the germline V gene, CDR1 is SQVTM and CDR2 is ANQGSEA. The CDR3 is made up of 14 amino acids. Trimming removed 4 bases from V and 0 bases from J, with 12 bases in between.

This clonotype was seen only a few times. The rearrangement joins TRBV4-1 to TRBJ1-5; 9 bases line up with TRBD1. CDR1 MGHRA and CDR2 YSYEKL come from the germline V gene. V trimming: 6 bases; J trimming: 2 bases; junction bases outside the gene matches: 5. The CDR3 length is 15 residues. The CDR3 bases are TGCGCCAGCAGACGACAGGGGGGCGGCAATCAGCCCCAGCATTTT. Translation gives CASRRQGGGNQPQHF.